This record concerns one T cell receptor (beta chain) sequence. It has no known antigen specificity. Within one base of it there is no much larger clone, and no base qualities were kept. These data originate in a study of shared clonotypes between healthy human individuals (dated by TCRdb to about 2020). Notes on the research overall: The cohort comprised two women and a few men aged 18 to 49 years. For each donor, CD4 naive and CD4 memory were each given three plates, CD8 naive was given two plates, and CD8 memory was given one plate. To estimate repertoire size and how much clonotypes are shared between individuals, the study performed deep sequencing of blood TCR repertoires from about five healthy adults. Different laboratories and diverse techniques were used to prepare libraries and sequence TCR repertoires, to increase sequencing depth and limit assay-specific biases. Each donor's leukapheresis produced roughly between roughly 0.94 and 9.5 billion PBMCs.

Healthy HIV-negative adults with no recently reported acute infections or vaccinations were included as donors. Every donor was a Caucasian adult living in Nashville, Tennessee, USA. CD4+ T cells were enriched by magnetic negative selection; naive cells were then positively selected on CD45RA, and the negative fraction formed the memory subset. Blood was collected by leukapheresis, and PBMCs were isolated by Ficoll-Histopaque density gradient centrifugation and then cryopreserved in liquid nitrogen vapor phase. Analytical flow cytometry was used to check the purity and quantity of each magnetically sorted T cell population. Each sorted fraction had its genomic DNA isolated and then quantified by UV absorbance on a Nanodrop 2000c. TCR CDR3 regions were amplified from genomic DNA by multiplex PCR using the deep immunoSEQ assay. Extracted genomic DNA from each cell subset was distributed evenly across all wells of several immunoSEQ 96-well plates, and each plate was treated as a replicate. Each replicate PCR for sorted subsets received around 210 ng genomic DNA, equal to tens of thousands of T cell genomes. The purified libraries were quantified using a Qubit 3.0 fluorometer, sized with a Bioanalyzer 2100, and then quantified again using the KAPA Library Quantification kit. Every immunoSEQ 96-well plate was sequenced on a dedicated single-read 150-cycle Illumina NextSeq 550 flow cell. From the authors' description of their analysis: Because only junctional sequences without quality scores were contained in the immunoSEQ output, filtering matching that applied to full-length reads could not be performed. Sequences were annotated with PyIR, a Python wrapper for IgBLAST v1.9, and V/J genes and CDR3 were assigned using IMGT germline references. Any read was removed if the V/J assignment was weak (E-value above 1e-6), the CDR3 was missing, or the read contained stop codons, out-of-frame junctions, or ambiguous translated residues. V3J clonotypes were defined as sequences sharing the same inferred V gene, J gene, and CDR3 amino acid sequence. Percentage overlap between repertoires was calculated by dividing the number of shared unique clonotypes by the size of the smaller repertoire. Richness of each repertoire was evaluated using RTK rarefaction, the Chao1 estimator, and Recon v2.1 estimates of unobserved clonotypes. Generation probabilities for all TCRbeta clonotypes obtained by the gDNA method from a few donors were computed using OLGA. The table comes from immuneACCESS by way of TCRdb, which keeps in-frame sequences with V and J called. Part of the clones is missing from these tables; in studies checked, under half for an unresolved V gene and the rest for unknown reasons. V, J and clone size were drawn from that table, and D and trimming were deduced from the DNA. This sample is represented by just over 2,000,000 clones; roughly 95% of them were singletons. Clones ranked in the top ten supply 0.1% to 0.15% of the sample.

What the study reported, not specific to this receptor: Based on pairwise subsampling, the degree of clonotype sharing among donors was expected to be affected by sequencing depth. Because the study included a small number of donors, the genetic and exposure-history diversity represented was limited. Compared with non-shared clonotypes, clonotypes shared by all four sorted-subset donors had higher generation probabilities. Rarefaction of sorted-subset datasets indicated incomplete sequencing despite the large sequencing depth. Larger estimated clonotype richness was generally found for naive subsets than for memory subsets. Sampling was limited to blood, and TCR repertoires in tissue likely differ from TCR repertoires in blood. Across a few donors, 4.5% to 6.5% of naive CD4, around 3.3% of naive CD8, about 2.3% of memory CD4, and 0.3% to 0.45% of memory CD8 clonotypes were shared.

Trimming takes 0 bases from V and 2 bases from J, and the germline ends sit 10 bases apart. The germline V gene supplies CDR1 ENHRY and CDR2 SYGVKD. Measured from the cysteine to the phenylalanine, the CDR3 is 15 residues long. Only the CDR3 DNA is retained, 45 bases long and in frame from the first base. Source material: naive CD4+ T cells sorted from blood. The intended sense of this specimen's cell subset or site label: CD45RA+ positively selected. The TCR comes from a man between 18 and 35 years old in good health. Recombination joined TRBV10-3 with TRBJ2-5; the D gene is unclear. The CDR3 corresponds to CAISESLVGQETQYF. The DNA sequence is as follows: TGTGCCATCAGTGAGTCTCTGGTGGGTCAAGAGACCCAGTACTTC.